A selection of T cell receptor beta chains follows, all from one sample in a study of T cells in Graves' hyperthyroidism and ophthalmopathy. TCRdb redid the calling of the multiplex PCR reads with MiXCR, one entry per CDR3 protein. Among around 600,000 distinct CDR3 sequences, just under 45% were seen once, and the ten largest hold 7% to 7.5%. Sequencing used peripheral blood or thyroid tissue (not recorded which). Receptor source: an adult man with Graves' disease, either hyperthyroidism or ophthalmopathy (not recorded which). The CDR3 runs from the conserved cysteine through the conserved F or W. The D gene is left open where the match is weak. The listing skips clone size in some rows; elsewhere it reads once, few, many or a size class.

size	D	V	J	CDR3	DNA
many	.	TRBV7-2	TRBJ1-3	CASSLRTDGGNTIYF	TGTGCCAGCAGCCTACGGACGGACGGAGGAAACACCATATATTTT
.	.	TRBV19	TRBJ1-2	CASSIPSGQGGYTF	TGTGCCAGTAGTATCCCGTCAGGCCAGGGTGGCTACACCTTC
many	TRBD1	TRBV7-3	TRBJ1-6	CASSPRQGVDSPLHF	TGTGCCAGCAGCCCCCGACAGGGGGTGGATTCACCCCTCCACTTT
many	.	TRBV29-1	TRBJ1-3	CSVVGSGNTTYF	.
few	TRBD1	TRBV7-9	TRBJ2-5	CASSRAGTAQETQYF	TGTGCCAGCAGCAGAGCCGGGACAGCACAAGAGACCCAGTACTTC
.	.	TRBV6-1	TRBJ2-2	CASRSRNTGELFF	TGTGCCAGCAGGAGTCGGAACACCGGGGAGCTGTTTTTT
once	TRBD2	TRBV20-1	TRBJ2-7	CSADLGTSGSYEQYF	TGCAGTGCCGACCTCGGGACTAGCGGGAGCTACGAGCAGTACTTC
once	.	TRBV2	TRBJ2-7	CASSDPGREQYF	TGTGCCAGCAGTGATCCTGGGCGCGAGCAGTACTTC
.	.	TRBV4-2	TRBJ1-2	CASSQDPQGLYGYTF	TGTGCCAGCAGCCAAGACCCCCAGGGACTCTATGGCTACACCTTC
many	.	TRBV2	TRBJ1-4	CASSGWRTANEKLFF	TGTGCCAGCAGCGGCTGGCGGACAGCGAATGAAAAACTGTTTTTT
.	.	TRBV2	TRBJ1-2	CASSLGQNDGYTF	TGTGCCAGCAGCCTCGGACAAAACGATGGCTACACCTTC
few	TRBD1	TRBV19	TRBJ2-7	CASSLKGGQGSYEQYF	TGTGCCAGTAGTCTCAAAGGTGGACAGGGTTCCTACGAGCAGTACTTC
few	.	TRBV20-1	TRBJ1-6	CSAKTGTYNSPLHF	TGCAGTGCTAAAACGGGTACCTATAATTCACCCCTCCACTTT
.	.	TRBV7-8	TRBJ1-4	CASSPLLPGPTNEKLFF	TGTGCCAGCAGTCCACTCTTACCGGGACCAACTAATGAAAAACTGTTTTTT
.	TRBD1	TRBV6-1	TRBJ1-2	CASRDTGDYGYTF	TGTGCCAGCAGAGATACAGGGGACTATGGCTACACCTTC
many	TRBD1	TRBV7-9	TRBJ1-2	CASSFGQALYGYTF	TGTGCCAGCAGCTTTGGACAGGCTCTATATGGCTACACCTTC
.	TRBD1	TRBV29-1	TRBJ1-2	CSVAPDRGYGYTF	TGCAGCGTTGCCCCGGACAGGGGCTATGGCTACACCTTC
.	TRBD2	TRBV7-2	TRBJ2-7	CASSQGTSGQGSYEQYF	TGTGCCAGCAGCCAAGGGACTAGCGGCCAGGGATCCTACGAGCAGTACTTC
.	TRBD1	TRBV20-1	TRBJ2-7	CSASDRGHSTYEQYF	TGCAGTGCTAGCGACAGGGGCCACTCCACCTACGAGCAGTACTTC
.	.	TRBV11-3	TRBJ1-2	CASSSGSANYGYTF	TGTGCCAGCAGCTCCGGGTCAGCTAACTATGGCTACACCTTC
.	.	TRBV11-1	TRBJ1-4	CTSIGDTNEKLFF	TGTACCAGCATCGGGGACACCAATGAAAAACTGTTTTTT
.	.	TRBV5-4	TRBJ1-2	CASSLGAQYGYTF	TGTGCCAGCAGCTTGGGGGCGCAATATGGCTACACCTTC
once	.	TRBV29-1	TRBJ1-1	CIGHGNTEAFF	TGCATCGGACACGGGAACACTGAAGCTTTCTTT
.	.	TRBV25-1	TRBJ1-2	CASSDVGGGDLYGYTF	TGTGCCAGCAGTGACGTCGGAGGGGGAGATCTCTATGGCTACACCTTC
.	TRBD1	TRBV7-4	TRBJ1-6	CASSFPTRTGANSPLHF	TGTGCCAGCAGCTTCCCGACGAGAACAGGGGCGAATTCACCCCTCCACTTT
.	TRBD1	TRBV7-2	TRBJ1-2	CASSLATGVDYGYTF	TGTGCCAGCAGCTTAGCGACAGGGGTTGACTATGGCTACACCTTC
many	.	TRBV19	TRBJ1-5	CASSMWATGSRSQHF	TGTGCCAGTAGTATGTGGGCTACGGGTAGCAGATCCCAGCATTTT
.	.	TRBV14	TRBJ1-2	CASSPGRAWGYTF	TGTGCCAGCAGCCCCGGCAGGGCCTGGGGCTACACCTTC
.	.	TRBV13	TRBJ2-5	CASSLAQGRAETQYF	TGTGCCAGCAGCTTAGCTCAGGGGCGAGCGGAGACCCAGTACTTC
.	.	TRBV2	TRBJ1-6	CASSRTGAHSPLHF	TGTGCCAGCAGCCGGACGGGGGCTCATTCACCCCTCCACTTT
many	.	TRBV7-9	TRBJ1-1	CASSLLGRTDKAFF	TGTGCCAGCAGCTTACTGGGCCGGACAGATAAAGCTTTCTTT
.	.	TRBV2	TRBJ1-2	CASRQTSGGYGYTF	TGTGCCAGCAGGCAAACTAGCGGGGGCTATGGCTACACCTTC
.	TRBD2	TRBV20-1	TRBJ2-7	CSAHIGTSGSYEQYF	TGCAGTGCTCATATAGGGACTAGCGGAAGTTACGAGCAGTACTTC
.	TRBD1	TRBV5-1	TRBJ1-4	CASSRQGMGEKLFF	TGCGCCAGCAGTCGACAGGGAATGGGCGAAAAACTGTTTTTT
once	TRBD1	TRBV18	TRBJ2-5	CASSPLRGHQETQYF	TGTGCCAGCTCACCACTGAGGGGGCACCAAGAGACCCAGTACTTC
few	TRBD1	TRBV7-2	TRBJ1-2	CASSLVISGQANYGYTF	TGTGCCAGCAGCTTAGTCATCTCGGGACAGGCAAACTATGGCTACACCTTC
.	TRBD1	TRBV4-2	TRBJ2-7	CASSRAGTGVHEQYF	TGTGCCAGCAGCCGGGCCGGGACAGGGGTCCACGAGCAGTACTTC
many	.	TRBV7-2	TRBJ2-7	CASSLAGGASYEQYF	TGTGCCAGCAGCTTAGCTGGCGGCGCCTCCTACGAGCAGTACTTC
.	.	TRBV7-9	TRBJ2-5	CASSLAGGSLETQYF	TGTGCCAGCAGTCTTGCTGGGGGGAGCTTGGAGACCCAGTACTTC
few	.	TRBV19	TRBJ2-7	CASSTGPAIGEQYF	TGTGCCAGTAGTACCGGGCCCGCAATTGGTGAGCAGTACTTC
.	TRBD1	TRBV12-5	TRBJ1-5	CASGPGQYSNQPQHF	TGTGCTAGTGGTCCGGGACAGTATAGCAATCAGCCCCAGCATTTT
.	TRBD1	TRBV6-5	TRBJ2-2	CASSYGTGRDTGELFF	TGTGCCAGCAGTTACGGGACAGGGAGGGACACCGGGGAGCTGTTTTTT
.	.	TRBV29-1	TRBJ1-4	CSVEAQGYEKLFF	TGCAGCGTTGAAGCTCAGGGATATGAAAAACTGTTTTTT
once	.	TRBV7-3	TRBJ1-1	CASSLMGGGSEAFF	TGTGCCAGCAGCTTAATGGGAGGCGGTAGTGAAGCTTTCTTT
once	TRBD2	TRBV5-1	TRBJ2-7	CASSSYSGSTSPLDEQYF	TGCGCCAGCAGTTCCTATAGCGGGAGTACGTCGCCACTCGACGAGCAGTACTTC
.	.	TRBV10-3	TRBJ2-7	CAISELTRYF	TGTGCCATCAGTGAGCTTACGCGGTACTTC
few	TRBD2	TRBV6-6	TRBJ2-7	CASSDAGLAGAGEQYF	TGTGCCAGCAGTGACGCCGGACTAGCGGGAGCAGGAGAGCAGTACTTC
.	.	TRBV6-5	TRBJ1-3	CASSSPSRIGSGNTIYF	TGTGCCAGCAGTTCCCCTTCACGGATCGGCTCTGGAAACACCATATATTTT